This TCR beta chain was captured in a study of shared clonotypes between healthy human individuals. As for the study in general: Ranging from 18 to 49 in age, donors were two women and a few men. Study-wide results and limits: Read depth was anticipated to influence clonotype sharing among donors. Across subsets, estimated richness was generally greater for naive than for memory populations.

Positive CCR7 selection of CD45RO-negative cells yielded the naive CD8 cells, and terminally differentiated effector memory CD45RA+ cells were excluded. Of note for this clone: The antigen is not known.

Trimming removed 5 bases from V and 5 bases from J, with 22 bases in between. This CDR3 is built from 16 residues. Germline V gives CDR1 SGHAT, CDR2 FQNNGV. Genomic DNA of each subset was evenly split across several immunoSEQ plates. Some clones are missing from TCRdb's copy, which holds only in-frame ones; the method was immunoSEQ multiplex PCR. The table includes more than 500,000 clones, approximately 95% detected once. Material for sequencing was naive CD8+ T cells sorted from blood. The chain couples TRBV11-2 to TRBJ2-7; perhaps D is TRBD1 or TRBD2 (5 bases each). The TCR was taken from a young woman in good health. CDR3 in DNA: TGTGCCAGCAGCCCGCCCGGGACCCTCCCCGACAACGAGCAGTACTTC. It codes for CASSPPGTLPDNEQYF.